Below, one T cell receptor (beta chain) is given with its context. This sample is drawn from a study of blood T cell repertoires in COVID-19. Study in general: Sites in the United States, Italy and Spain provided acute and convalescent COVID-19 samples. In each case, the material was cDNA or gDNA derived from T cells, B-cell-depleted T cells, or PBMCs.

Clinical history as reported by participants underpinned cohort assignment. Germline-derived CDR1 and CDR2 are DFQATT and SNEGSKA (reference sequence). The CDR3 spans 11 residues. V lost 7 bases and J lost 7, with 11 bases in between. Original processing notes: Cell counts per sample came from amplifying reference gene primers. Libraries were prepared by immunoSEQ multiplex PCR; TCRdb keeps only in-frame clonotypes and omits some of them. That table furnishes V, J and clone size, whereas the DNA furnished D and trimming. The repertoire includes approximately 350,000 clones, under 85% of them detected once, and roughly 5.1% sits in the top ten.

The sequencing sample was made of PBMCs or T cells enriched from blood (not recorded which). V is TRBV20-1 and J is TRBJ2-1; a weak D match, TRBD1 (6 bases). This receptor was obtained from a woman between 50 and 59 years old who had recovered from COVID-19. The CDR3 DNA reads TGCAGTGGCAGGGGAAAGAATGAGCAGTTCTTC. It is translated as CSGRGKNEQFF.